This T cell receptor beta chain was obtained from a study of monozygotic twins with inflammatory bowel disease (dated 2019 in TCRdb). Some background on the complete study: In total, approximately 30 monozygotic twin pairs made up the full study: 19 Danish pairs, all IBD-discordant, plus nine German pairs, of which four were IBD-concordant and five were IBD-discordant. The search for disease-associated traits relied mainly on comparing, within discordant pairs, IBD patients with their genetically identical healthy co-twins. Each individual had, on average, about 151 000 unique TCRalpha sequences and 181 000 unique TCRbeta sequences available for analysis. Overall results and qualifications from the work: Differing immunosuppressive treatments among patients may have added background noise and inter-individual variability to the repertoires. IBD patients had lower TCRbeta repertoire diversity, measured by the inverse Simpson index, than their healthy co-twins. Distinction between different T cell subtypes could not be achieved in the analysis. The results gave no support for a single strong signal or clonotype linked to IBD. IBD patients shared fewer clonotypes with other individuals than healthy twins did, most markedly in patients showing signs of disease activity. Repertoire similarity did not differ between concordant and discordant twins, possibly due to limited statistical power.

From each donor, an approximately 2.5 ml peripheral blood sample was drawn into PAXgene tubes and stored at -80 degrees C. Without T cell sorting, total RNA was isolated from whole blood using the PAXgene blood miRNA kit on an automated QIAcube. Deep TCRalpha and TCRbeta repertoire profiling with unique molecular barcoding was performed on peripheral blood of monozygotic twin pairs concordant or discordant for inflammatory bowel disease. Smoking habits were recorded for all twin pairs, and individuals were classified as current, former or never smokers. CDR1 and CDR2, per the germline V gene (reference sequence), are LNHNV and YYDKDF. Reading from cysteine to phenylalanine, the CDR3 counts 14 amino acids. There is no recorded DNA. Libraries were constructed by 5' RACE. Preparation of each TCR library used approximately 3,200 ng of total RNA. For each sample, cDNA synthesis was carried out in eight separate reactions using SMARTScribe reverse transcriptase. During cDNA synthesis, template switching introduced unique molecular identifiers that contained a 6-nucleotide sample barcode. Amplification of TCRalpha and TCRbeta cDNA involved two nested PCRs of about 15 and 9 cycles, and each PCR was followed by bead purification. Before amplification, the cDNA was treated with uracil DNA-glycosylase and purified using the QIAquick PCR purification kit. In the second PCR, Illumina TruSeq-compatible adapters and sample-specific barcodes were added. TapeStation and Qubit were used to check library quality and concentration, and roughly 4.6 ng of each library was pooled. Sequencing of pooled libraries was carried out on an Illumina HiSeq2500 single-index Rapid Run using 2 x 100 bp reads and custom sequencing primers. The authors' analysis ran thus. UMI-based consensus assembly with MiGEC version 1.2.6 was used to correct PCR and sequencing errors. V(D)J alignment, clonotype assembly and CDR3 extraction were performed with MiXCR version 2.1.1. To normalise gene usage, clonotype sharing and MAIT/NKT TCR abundance, the top 1000, 10 000 and 20 000 clonotypes in each sample were analysed. After downsampling to 27 000 UMIs, diversity was calculated as the inverse Simpson index using the vegan R package. Statistical testing used paired Mann-Whitney U tests on the discordant twin pairs and applied Benjamini-Hochberg correction for multiple testing. TCRdb reprocessed the reads into one record per CDR3 protein sequence, lacking DNA. The V and J calls come from TCRdb's annotation, not from the publication. This specimen's table enumerates around 410,000 distinct CDR3 sequences. 2.4% of the sample is taken by the ten largest.

Details on this clonotype: Its antigen specificity is not known.

The origin of this receptor is a human donor with ulcerative colitis or Crohn's disease, or a healthy co-twin of an affected twin (not recorded which). The receptor chain draws on TRBV15 and TRBJ2-7; TCRdb's assignment of TRBD2 cannot be checked, as there is no DNA. Sample: blood. The CDR3 reads as follows: CATSSGRTTYEQYF.